The clone carrying this T cell receptor beta chain was found a few times. Its antigen is currently unknown. In the PCR, 60 Vbeta and 13 Jbeta primers were used. Some clones are missing from TCRdb's copy, which holds only in-frame ones; the method was immunoSEQ multiplex PCR. The data show over 120,000 clones, roughly 10% seen once. This sample was taken from a study of cytomegalovirus exposure and HLA in healthy donors. The CDR3 has 17 amino acids. V lost 0 bases and J lost 2; bases outside the gene matches: 8. Germline loops: CDR1 KGHSH, CDR2 LQKENI. Points from the study as a whole: Follow-up analysis later connected one missense variant in DCLRE1C with trimming of TCR beta V- and J-genes.

The source material was PBMCs. The receptor was isolated from a man over 45 in good health and CMV-seronegative. The gene calls are TRBV18 and TRBJ1-1; 8 nucleotides line up with TRBD1. CDR3 nucleotides: TGTGCCAGCTCACCACCGAACAGGGGGACAAAAAACACTGAAGCTTTCTTT. As protein: CASSPPNRGTKNTEAFF.